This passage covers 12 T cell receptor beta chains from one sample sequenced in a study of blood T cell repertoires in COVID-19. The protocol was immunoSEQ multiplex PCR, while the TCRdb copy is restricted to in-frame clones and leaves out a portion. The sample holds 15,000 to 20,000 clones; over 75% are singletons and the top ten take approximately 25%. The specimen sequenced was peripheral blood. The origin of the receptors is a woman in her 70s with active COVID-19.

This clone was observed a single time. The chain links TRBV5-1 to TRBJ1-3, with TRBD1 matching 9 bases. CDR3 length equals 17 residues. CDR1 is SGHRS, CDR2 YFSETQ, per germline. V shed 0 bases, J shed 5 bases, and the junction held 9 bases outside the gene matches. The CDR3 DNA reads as TGCGCCAGCAGCTTGGTGTCGGGGACAGGGAGGCGAAACACCATATATTTT. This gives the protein CASSLVSGTGRRNTIYF.

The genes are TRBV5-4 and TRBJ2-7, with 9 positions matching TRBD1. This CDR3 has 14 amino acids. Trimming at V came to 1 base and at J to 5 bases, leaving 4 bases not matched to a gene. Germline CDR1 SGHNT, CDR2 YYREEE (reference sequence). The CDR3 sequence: CASSLPQGAHEQYF. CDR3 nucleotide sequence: TGTGCCAGCAGCTTGCCACAGGGGGCACACGAGCAGTACTTC.

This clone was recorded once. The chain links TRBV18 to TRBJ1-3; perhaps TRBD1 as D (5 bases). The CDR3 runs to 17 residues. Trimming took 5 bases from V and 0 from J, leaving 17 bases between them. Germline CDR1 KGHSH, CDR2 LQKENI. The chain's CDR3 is CASSRLGGNSSGNTIYF. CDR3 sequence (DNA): TGTGCCAGCTCAAGACTGGGGGGGAACAGCTCTGGAAACACCATATATTTT. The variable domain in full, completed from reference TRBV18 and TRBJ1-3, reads NAGVMQNPRHLVRRRGQEARLRCSPMKGHSHVYWYRQLPEEGLKFMVYLQKENIIDESGMPKERFSAEFPKEGPSILRIQQVVRGDSAAYFCASSRLGGNSSGNTIYFGEGSWLTVV.

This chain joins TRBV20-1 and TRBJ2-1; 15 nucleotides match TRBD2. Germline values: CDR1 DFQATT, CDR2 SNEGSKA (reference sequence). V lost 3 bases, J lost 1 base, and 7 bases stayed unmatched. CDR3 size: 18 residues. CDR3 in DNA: TGCAGTGCTAGTTCCCCCGGGACTAGCGGGAGGTCCTACAATGAGCAGTTCTTC. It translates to CSASSPGTSGRSYNEQFF.

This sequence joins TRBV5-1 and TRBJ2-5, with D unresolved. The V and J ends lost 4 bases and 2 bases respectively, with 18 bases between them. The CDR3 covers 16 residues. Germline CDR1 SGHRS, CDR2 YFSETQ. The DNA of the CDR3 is TGCGCCAGCAGCCCCCAGAGCAACAGCCAACAAGAGACCCAGTACTTC. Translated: CASSPQSNSQQETQYF.

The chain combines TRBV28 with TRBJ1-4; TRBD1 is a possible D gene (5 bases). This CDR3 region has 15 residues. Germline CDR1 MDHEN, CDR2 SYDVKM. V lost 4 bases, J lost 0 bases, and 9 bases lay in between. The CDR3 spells CASSSGGATNEKLFF. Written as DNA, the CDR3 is TGTGCCAGCAGTTCCGGGGGGGCAACTAATGAAAAACTGTTTTTT.

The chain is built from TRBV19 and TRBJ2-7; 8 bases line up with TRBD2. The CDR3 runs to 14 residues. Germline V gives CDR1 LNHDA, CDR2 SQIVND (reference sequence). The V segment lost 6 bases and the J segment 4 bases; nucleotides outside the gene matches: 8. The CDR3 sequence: CASRNSGISYEQYF. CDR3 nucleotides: TGTGCCAGTAGAAATAGCGGGATAAGTTACGAGCAGTACTTC.

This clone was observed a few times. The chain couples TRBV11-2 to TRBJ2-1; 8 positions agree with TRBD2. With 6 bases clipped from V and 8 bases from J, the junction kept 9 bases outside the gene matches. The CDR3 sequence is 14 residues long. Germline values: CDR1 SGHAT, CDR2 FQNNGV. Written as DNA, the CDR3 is TGTGCCAGCAGTTCCGGGACTAGTGGCTATGAGCAGTTCTTC. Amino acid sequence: CASSSGTSGYEQFF.

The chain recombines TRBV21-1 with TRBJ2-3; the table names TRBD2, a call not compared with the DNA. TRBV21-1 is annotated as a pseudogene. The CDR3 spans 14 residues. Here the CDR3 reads CASSKWGEWDTQYF. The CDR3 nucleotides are TGTGCCAGCAGCAAATGGGGGGAATGGGATACGCAGTATTTT.

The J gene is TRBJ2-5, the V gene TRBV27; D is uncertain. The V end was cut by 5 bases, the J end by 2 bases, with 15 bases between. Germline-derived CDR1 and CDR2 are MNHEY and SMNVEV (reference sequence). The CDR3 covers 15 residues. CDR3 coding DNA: TGTGCCAGCAGTCCTAACCTATACCGACAAGAGACCCAGTACTTC. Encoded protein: CASSPNLYRQETQYF.

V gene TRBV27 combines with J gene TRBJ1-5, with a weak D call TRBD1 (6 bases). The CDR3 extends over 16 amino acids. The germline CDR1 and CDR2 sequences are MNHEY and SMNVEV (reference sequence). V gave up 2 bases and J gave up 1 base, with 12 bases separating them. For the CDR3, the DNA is TGTGCCAGCAGTTTAGGCCCCAGGGGAAGCAATCAGCCCCAGCATTTT. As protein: CASSLGPRGSNQPQHF.

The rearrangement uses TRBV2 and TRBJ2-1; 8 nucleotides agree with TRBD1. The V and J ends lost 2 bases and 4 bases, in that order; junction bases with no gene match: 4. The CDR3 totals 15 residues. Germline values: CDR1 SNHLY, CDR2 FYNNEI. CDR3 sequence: CASSEQGAGYNEQFF. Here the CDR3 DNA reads TGTGCCAGCAGTGAACAGGGGGCGGGATACAATGAGCAGTTCTTC. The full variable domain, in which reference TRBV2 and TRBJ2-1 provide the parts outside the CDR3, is EPEVTQTPSHQVTQMGQEVILRCVPISNHLYFYWYRQILGQKVEFLVSFYNNEISEKSEIFDDQFSVERPDGSNFTLKIRSTKLEDSAMYFCASSEQGAGYNEQFFGPGTRLTVL.